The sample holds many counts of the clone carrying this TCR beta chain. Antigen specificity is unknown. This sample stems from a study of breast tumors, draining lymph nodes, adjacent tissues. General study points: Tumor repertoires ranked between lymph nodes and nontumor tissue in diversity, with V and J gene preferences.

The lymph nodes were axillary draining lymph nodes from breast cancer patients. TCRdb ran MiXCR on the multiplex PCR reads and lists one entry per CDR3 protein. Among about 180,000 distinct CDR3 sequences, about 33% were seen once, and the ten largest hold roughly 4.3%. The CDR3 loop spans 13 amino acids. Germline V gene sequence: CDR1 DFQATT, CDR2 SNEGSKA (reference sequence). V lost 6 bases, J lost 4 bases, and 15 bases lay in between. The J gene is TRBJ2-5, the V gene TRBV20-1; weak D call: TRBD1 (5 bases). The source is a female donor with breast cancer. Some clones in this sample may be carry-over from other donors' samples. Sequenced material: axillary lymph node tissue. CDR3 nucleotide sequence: TGCAGTGCACCGCTAGGGGTATTAGAGACCCAGTACTTC. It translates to CSAPLGVLETQYF.